The present T cell receptor (beta chain) was sequenced within a study of cytomegalovirus exposure and HLA in healthy donors. Findings of the study overall: A previous analysis found most TCR beta V segments productive roughly 90% or roughly 30% of the time. The study put 150 to 200 TCR beta chains on its list as cytomegalovirus-associated. TCR association rates varied by HLA locus in a later analysis, with DRB1 highest and HLA-C lowest.

Regarding this clone: Its specificity is not known.

The PCR was carried out with 60 Vbeta primers and 13 Jbeta primers. Generated by immunoSEQ multiplex PCR, the TCRdb table keeps only in-frame clones and is missing some. The repertoire holds more than 130,000 clones, with approximately 71% as singletons. The length of the CDR3 is 15 residues. Germline V CDR1 and CDR2: SGHTA, FQGNSA. V shed 5 bases and J shed 6 bases, with 19 bases lying between them. The specimen sequenced was PBMCs. This chain links TRBV7-2 with TRBJ1-1, with D hard to call. The clonotype comes from a woman in her fifties or sixties in good health and CMV-seronegative. The CDR3 nucleotides read TGTGCCAGCAGCCCGGAACAGCGGAGAGGCGCTGAAGCTTTCTTT. It yields the protein CASSPEQRRGAEAFF.